This T cell receptor beta chain was found in a study of T cells in Graves' hyperthyroidism and ophthalmopathy. Across the study: Blood from the periphery was taken at initial diagnosis, before any treatment.

CDR1 LNHDA and CDR2 SQIVND come from the germline V gene (reference sequence). The CDR3 consists of 16 residues. The germline V and J ends were trimmed by 0 bases and 2 bases, with 11 bases remaining between them. This clonotype was seen at least ten times. Antigen: not known. The source material, RNA transcripts, was used to amplify TCR beta CDR3 regions. Carried out on the TCR CDR3, a first-round RT-PCR used the HTBI primer set. One entry per CDR3 protein, called by TCRdb with MiXCR from the multiplex PCR reads. The table records about 200,000 distinct CDR3 sequences, under 20% of them present only once. Study findings and constraints: Most thyroid clonotypes that were expanded above 0.001 also turned up in blood.

This clonotype was obtained from a middle-aged man with Graves' hyperthyroidism. V is TRBV19 and J is TRBJ1-5, with a possible D match to TRBD1 (6 bases). Sequencing input: blood. CDR3 region: CASSIDLGAGNQPQHF. CDR3 sequence (DNA): TGTGCCAGTAGTATAGATTTGGGGGCCGGCAATCAGCCCCAGCATTTT.